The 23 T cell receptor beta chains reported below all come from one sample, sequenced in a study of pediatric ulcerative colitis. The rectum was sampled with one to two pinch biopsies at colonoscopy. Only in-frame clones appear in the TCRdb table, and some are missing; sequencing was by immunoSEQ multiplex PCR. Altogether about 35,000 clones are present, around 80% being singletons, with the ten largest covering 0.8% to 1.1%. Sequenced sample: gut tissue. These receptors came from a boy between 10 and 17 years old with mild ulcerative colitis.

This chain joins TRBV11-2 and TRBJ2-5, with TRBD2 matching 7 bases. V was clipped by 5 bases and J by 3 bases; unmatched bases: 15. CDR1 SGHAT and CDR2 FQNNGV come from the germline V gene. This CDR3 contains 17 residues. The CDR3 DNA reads TGTGCCAGCAGCGACGGCCCCAGGGATGGGGGGGAAGAGACCCAGTACTTC. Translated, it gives CASSDGPRDGGEETQYF.

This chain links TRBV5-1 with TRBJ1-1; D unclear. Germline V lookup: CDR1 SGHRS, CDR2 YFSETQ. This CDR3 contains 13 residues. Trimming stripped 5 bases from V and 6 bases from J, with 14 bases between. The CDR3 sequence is CASSAEGGSEAFF. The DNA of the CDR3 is TGCGCCAGCAGTGCCGAGGGAGGCTCTGAAGCTTTCTTT.

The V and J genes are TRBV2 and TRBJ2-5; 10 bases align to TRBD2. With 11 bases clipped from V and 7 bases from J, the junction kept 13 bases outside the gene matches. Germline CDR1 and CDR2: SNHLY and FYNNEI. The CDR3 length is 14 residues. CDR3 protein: CAGGLAPFPRTQYF. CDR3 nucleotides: TGTGCCGGGGGACTAGCGCCTTTCCCCCGGACCCAGTACTTC. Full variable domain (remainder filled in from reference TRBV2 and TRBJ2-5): EPEVTQTPSHQVTQMGQEVILRCVPISNHLYFYWYRQILGQKVEFLVSFYNNEISEKSEIFDDQFSVERPDGSNFTLKIRSTKLEDSAMYFCAGGLAPFPRTQYFGPGTRLLVL.

DNA for the CDR3: TGTGCCAGCAGCTCCGCCGTTGGTCAGGGGGTACACGAGCAGTACTTC. Its protein product is CASSSAVGQGVHEQYF. The chain is built from TRBV5-4 and TRBJ2-7; TRBD1 matches 7 bases. This CDR3 is built from 16 residues. Germline CDR1 and CDR2: SGHNT and YYREEE (reference sequence). Trimming took 3 bases from V and 5 from J; bases not matched to a gene: 14.

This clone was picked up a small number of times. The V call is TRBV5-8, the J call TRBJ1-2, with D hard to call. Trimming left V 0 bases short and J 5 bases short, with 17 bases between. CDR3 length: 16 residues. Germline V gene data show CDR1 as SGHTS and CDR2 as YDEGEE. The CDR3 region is CASSLVGQEDIYGYTF. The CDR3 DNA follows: TGTGCCAGCAGCTTGGTTGGGCAGGAAGACATATATGGCTACACCTTC.

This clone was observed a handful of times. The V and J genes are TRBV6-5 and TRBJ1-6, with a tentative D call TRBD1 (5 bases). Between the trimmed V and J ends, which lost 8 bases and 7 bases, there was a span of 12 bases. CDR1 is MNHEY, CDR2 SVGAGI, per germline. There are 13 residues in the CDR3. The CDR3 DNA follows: TGTGCCAGCTGGGGCACTTCAAATTCACCCCTCCACTTT. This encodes CASWGTSNSPLHF.

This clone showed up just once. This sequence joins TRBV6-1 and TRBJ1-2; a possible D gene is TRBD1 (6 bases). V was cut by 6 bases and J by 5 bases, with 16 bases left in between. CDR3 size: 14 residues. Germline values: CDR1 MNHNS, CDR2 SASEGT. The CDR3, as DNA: TGTGCCAGCAGCCGGGACCCAAGGGGGTATGGCTACACCTTC. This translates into CASSRDPRGYGYTF.

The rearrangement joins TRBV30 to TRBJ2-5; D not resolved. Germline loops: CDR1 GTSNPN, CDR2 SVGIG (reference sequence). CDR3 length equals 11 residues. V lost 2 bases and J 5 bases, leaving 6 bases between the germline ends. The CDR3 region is CAWSLGETQYF. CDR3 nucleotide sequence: TGTGCCTGGAGTTTGGGGGAGACCCAGTACTTC.

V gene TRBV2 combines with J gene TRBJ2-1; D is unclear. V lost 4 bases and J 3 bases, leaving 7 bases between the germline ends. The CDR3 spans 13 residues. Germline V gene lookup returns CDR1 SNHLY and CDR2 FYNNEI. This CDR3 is CASSGLYYNEQFF. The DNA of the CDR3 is TGTGCCAGCAGTGGACTGTACTACAATGAGCAGTTCTTC.

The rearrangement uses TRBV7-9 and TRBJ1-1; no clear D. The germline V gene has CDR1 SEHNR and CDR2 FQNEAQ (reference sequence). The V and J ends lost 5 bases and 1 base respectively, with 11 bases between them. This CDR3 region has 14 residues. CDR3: CASSLIQSNTEAFF. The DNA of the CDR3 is TGTGCCAGCAGCCTGATACAGTCGAACACTGAAGCTTTCTTT.

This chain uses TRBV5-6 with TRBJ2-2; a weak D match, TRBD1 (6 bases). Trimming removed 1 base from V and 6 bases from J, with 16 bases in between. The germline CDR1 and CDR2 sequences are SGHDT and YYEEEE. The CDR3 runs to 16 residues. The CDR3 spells CASSLFGRGSPGELFF. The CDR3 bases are TGTGCCAGCAGCTTGTTCGGCAGGGGATCTCCCGGGGAGCTGTTTTTT.

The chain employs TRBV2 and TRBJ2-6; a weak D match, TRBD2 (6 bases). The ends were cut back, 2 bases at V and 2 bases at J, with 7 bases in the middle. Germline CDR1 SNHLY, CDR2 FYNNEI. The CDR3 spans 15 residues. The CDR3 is CASSEWGAGANVLTF. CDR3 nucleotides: TGTGCCAGCAGTGAATGGGGGGCTGGGGCCAACGTCCTGACTTTC.

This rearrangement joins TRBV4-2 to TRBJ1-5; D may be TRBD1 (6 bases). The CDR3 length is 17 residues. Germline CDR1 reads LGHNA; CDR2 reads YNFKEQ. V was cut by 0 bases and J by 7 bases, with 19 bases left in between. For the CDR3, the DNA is TGTGCCAGCAGCCAAGATGGGGTTACAGGGACTGGACAGCCCCAGCATTTT. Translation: CASSQDGVTGTGQPQHF.

This CDR3 is CSARDIYGYTF. As DNA, the CDR3 is TGCAGTGCTAGAGACATTTATGGCTACACCTTC. The chain combines TRBV20-1 with TRBJ1-2; unclear D gene. Germline V gives CDR1 DFQATT, CDR2 SNEGSKA (reference sequence). CDR3 length: 11 amino acids. Deletions cut 0 bases from V and 5 bases from J, with 4 bases between.

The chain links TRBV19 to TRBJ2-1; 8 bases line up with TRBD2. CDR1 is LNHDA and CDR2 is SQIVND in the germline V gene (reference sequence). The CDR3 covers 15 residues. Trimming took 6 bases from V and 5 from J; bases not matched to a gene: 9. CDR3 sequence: CASSPFGGADNEQFF. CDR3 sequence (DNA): TGTGCCAGTAGCCCATTCGGGGGGGCCGACAATGAGCAGTTCTTC. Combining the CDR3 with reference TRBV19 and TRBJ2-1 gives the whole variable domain DGGITQSPKYLFRKEGQNVTLSCEQNLNHDAMYWYRQDPGQGLRLIYYSQIVNDFQKGDIAEGYSVSREKKESFPLTVTSAQKNPTAFYLCASSPFGGADNEQFFGPGTRLTVL.

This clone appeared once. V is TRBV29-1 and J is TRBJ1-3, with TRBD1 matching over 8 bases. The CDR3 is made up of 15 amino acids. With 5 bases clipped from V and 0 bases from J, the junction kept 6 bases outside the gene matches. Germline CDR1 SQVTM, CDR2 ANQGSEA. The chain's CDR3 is CSVRTGSLSGNTIYF. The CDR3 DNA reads TGCAGCGTTAGGACAGGGAGCCTCTCTGGAAACACCATATATTTT.

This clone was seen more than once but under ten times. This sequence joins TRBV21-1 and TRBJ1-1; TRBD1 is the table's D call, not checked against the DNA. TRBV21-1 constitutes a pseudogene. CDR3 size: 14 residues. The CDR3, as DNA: TGTGCCAGCAGGAGGCCAGGGGAGAACACTGAAGCTTTCTTT. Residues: CASRRPGENTEAFF.

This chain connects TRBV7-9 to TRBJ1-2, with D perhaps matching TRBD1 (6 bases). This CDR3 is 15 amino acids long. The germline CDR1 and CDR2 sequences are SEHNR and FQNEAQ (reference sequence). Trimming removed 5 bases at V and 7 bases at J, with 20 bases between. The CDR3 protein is CASSNQTEGVAGYTF. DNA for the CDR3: TGTGCCAGCAGCAACCAAACAGAGGGGGTCGCTGGCTACACCTTC.

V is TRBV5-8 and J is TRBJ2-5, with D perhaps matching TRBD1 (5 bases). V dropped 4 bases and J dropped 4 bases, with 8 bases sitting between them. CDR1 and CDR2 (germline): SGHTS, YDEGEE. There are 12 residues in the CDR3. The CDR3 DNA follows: TGTGCCAGCAGCCGGACAAGAGAGACCCAGTACTTC. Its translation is CASSRTRETQYF. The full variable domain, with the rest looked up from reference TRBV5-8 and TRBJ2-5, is EAGVTQSPTHLIKTRGQQATLRCSPISGHTSVYWYQQALGLGLQFLLWYDEGEERNRGNFPPRFSGRQFPNYSSELNVNALELEDSALYLCASSRTRETQYFGPGTRLLVL.

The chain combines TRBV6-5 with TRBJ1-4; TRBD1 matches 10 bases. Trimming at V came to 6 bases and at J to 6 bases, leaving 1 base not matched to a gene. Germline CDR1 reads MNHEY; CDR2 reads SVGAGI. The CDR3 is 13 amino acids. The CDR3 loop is CASSGTGDEKLFF. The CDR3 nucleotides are TGTGCCAGCAGCGGGACAGGGGATGAAAAACTGTTTTTT.

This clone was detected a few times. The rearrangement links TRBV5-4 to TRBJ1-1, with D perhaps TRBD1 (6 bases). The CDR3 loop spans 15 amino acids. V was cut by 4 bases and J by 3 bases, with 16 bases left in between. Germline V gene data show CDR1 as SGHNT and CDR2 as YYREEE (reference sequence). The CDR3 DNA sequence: TGTGCCAGCAGCCCGGTCGGGGGCGTCGACACTGAAGCTTTCTTT. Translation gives CASSPVGGVDTEAFF.

CDR3 nucleotides: TGTGCCAGCAGCTATTTCGAGGGTACTGAAGCTTTCTTT. This sequence encodes CASSYFEGTEAFF. The chain has TRBV5-4 and TRBJ1-1; D not certain. The CDR3 spans 13 residues. In germline, CDR1 is SGHNT, CDR2 YYREEE (reference sequence). Trimming cost V 3 bases and J 5 bases, with 11 bases left between them.

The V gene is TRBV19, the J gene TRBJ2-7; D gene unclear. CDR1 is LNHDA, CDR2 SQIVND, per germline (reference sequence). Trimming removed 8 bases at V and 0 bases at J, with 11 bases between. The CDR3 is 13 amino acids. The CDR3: CASSQTVSYEQYF. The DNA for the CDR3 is TGTGCCAGTTCTCAGACGGTCTCCTACGAGCAGTACTTC.